The clone carrying this TCR beta chain was counted between two and nine times. Its antigen is unidentified. These data are taken from a study of regulatory T cells in long-lasting Graves disease. Study-wide results and limits: Compared with new cases, persistent Graves' patients showed reduced TCR diversity.

The germline gives CDR1 SGHAT, CDR2 FQDESV (reference sequence). Trimming shortened V by 0 bases and J by 2 bases, and 13 bases separated the two germline ends. The CDR3 contains 16 residues. TCR beta libraries were built with iRepertoire HTBI primers and Arm-PCR of CDR3 regions. One entry per CDR3 protein, called by TCRdb with MiXCR from the multiplex PCR reads. Of around 400,000 distinct CDR3 sequences listed, around 15% are singletons. Time point here: newly diagnosed GD, antithyroid drugs for less than 3 months. Preparation of the TCR library used RNA extracted from PBMCs. The chain has TRBV11-1 and TRBJ2-5; D unresolved. The receptor was isolated from a female donor with Graves disease. Source: peripheral blood mononuclear cells (PBMCs), taken at new diagnosis, from a patient treated with antithyroid drugs. CDR3 region: CASSLAVQTEQETQYF. The CDR3 DNA follows: TGTGCCAGCAGCTTAGCGGTTCAGACTGAACAAGAGACCCAGTACTTC.